Sequencing of this T cell receptor beta chain was carried out in a study of long-term antiretroviral therapy in people with HIV. V was clipped by 4 bases and J by 5 bases, with 14 bases between them. This CDR3 is built from 14 residues. CDR1 is MNHNS, CDR2 SASEGT, per germline. Survey level was the resolution at which the v3.0 immunoSEQ assay ran. The sequencing target was roughly 35,000-55,000 T-cell genomes per sample. Sequencing used immunoSEQ multiplex PCR; TCRdb keeps in-frame clones, though not all of them. The sample contains 15,000 to 20,000 clones, roughly 88% of which appear only once. The samples comprised roughly 0.9-11 million cryopreserved PBMC ahead of DNA extraction.

This chain links TRBV6-1 with TRBJ2-5; either TRBD1 or TRBD2 may fit D (6 bases each). This clonotype was sampled from a man aged 45-60 years with HIV. The source was unsorted PBMCs, collected 0.7 years before starting antiretroviral therapy. The CDR3 DNA reads TGTGCCAGCAGTGTTTTGGAGGGGGTTGAGACCCAGTACTTC. This gives the protein CASSVLEGVETQYF.